This is a list of T cell receptor beta chains from one sample in a study of T cell responses to AZD1222 COVID-19 vaccine. Produced via immunoSEQ multiplex PCR; TCRdb's table is partial and in-frame only. The sample includes approximately 150,000 clones, roughly nine tenths of them seen just once. Sequenced material: peripheral blood, taken 28 days after the second AZD1222 dose. Receptors were obtained from an adult who received the AZD1222 COVID-19 vaccine. CDR3s include the opening cysteine and the closing phenylalanine or tryptophan. Each record gives: V gene, CDR3 length, clone size, D gene, J gene, CDR3 DNA, CDR3 protein. The D gene is left open where the match is weak. Only part of the rows carry a size: once, few, many, or a class if the clone is expanded.

V: TRBV7-9
length: 14
size: .
D: .
J: TRBJ2-3
DNA: TGTGCCAGCAGCTTGGGTCAAGGGGGAGATACGCAGTATTTT
CDR3: CASSLGQGGDTQYF

V: TRBV28
length: 13
size: once
D: .
J: TRBJ2-7
DNA: TGTGCCAGCAGAGGTCCGGGGTCCTACGAGCAGTACTTC
CDR3: CASRGPGSYEQYF

V: TRBV19
length: 15
size: .
D: .
J: TRBJ1-1
DNA: TGTGCCAGTATCGGGATCCCGGGGTCAAACACTGAAGCTTTCTTT
CDR3: CASIGIPGSNTEAFF

V: TRBV6-5
length: 14
size: .
D: TRBD1
J: TRBJ1-1
DNA: TGTGCCACCCCCGCCGGGACAGACAACACTGAAGCTTTCTTT
CDR3: CATPAGTDNTEAFF

V: TRBV30
length: 16
size: .
D: .
J: TRBJ1-6
DNA: TGTGCCTGGAGTGTCGGAGGCTGCGGTGTAGATTCACCCCTCCACTTT
CDR3: CAWSVGGCGVDSPLHF

V: TRBV30
length: 14
size: .
D: TRBD1
J: TRBJ1-5
DNA: TGTGCCTGGAGTGGGACAGGATGCAATCAGCCCCAGCATTTT
CDR3: CAWSGTGCNQPQHF

V: TRBV15
length: 14
size: .
D: .
J: TRBJ1-1
DNA: TGTGCCACCAGCAGAGCTGGGGGGGGCACTGAAGCTTTCTTT
CDR3: CATSRAGGGTEAFF

V: TRBV27
length: 15
size: .
D: .
J: TRBJ2-2
DNA: TGTGCCAGCAGATCCGGGACGGTGAACACCGGGGAGCTGTTTTTT
CDR3: CASRSGTVNTGELFF

V: TRBV7-5
length: 19
size: .
D: .
J: TRBJ2-3
DNA: TGTGTCAGAAGCTTAACCACAAAACCGGGGCCCAGACGCACAGATACGCAGTATTTT
CDR3: CVRSLTTKPGPRRTDTQYF

V: TRBV28
length: 17
size: .
D: .
J: TRBJ1-1
DNA: TGTGCCAGCAGACCACCCGGATGGGGTAAGGGGAACACTGAAGCTTTCTTT
CDR3: CASRPPGWGKGNTEAFF

V: TRBV12-3/TRBV12-4
length: 12
size: .
D: .
J: TRBJ2-1
DNA: TGTGCCAGCAGAGGGACCAACAATGAGCAGTTCTTC
CDR3: CASRGTNNEQFF

V: TRBV4-3
length: 12
size: .
D: .
J: TRBJ2-2
DNA: TGCGCCAGCAGCTACATAACCGGGGAGCTGTTTTTT
CDR3: CASSYITGELFF

V: TRBV12-3/TRBV12-4
length: 12
size: .
D: .
J: TRBJ1-5
DNA: TGTGCCAGCAGTTTCTCGTACCAGCCCCAGCATTTT
CDR3: CASSFSYQPQHF

V: TRBV5-4
length: 14
size: once
D: TRBD2
J: TRBJ2-7
DNA: TGTGCCAGCAGCTCGGGACTAGCTTCCAACGAGCAGTACTTC
CDR3: CASSSGLASNEQYF

V: TRBV19
length: 15
size: .
D: TRBD1
J: TRBJ1-2
DNA: TGTGCCAGCCGGGACAGGGTAGGAGACCTCGGTGGCTACACCTTC
CDR3: CASRDRVGDLGGYTF

V: TRBV19
length: 15
size: once
D: TRBD1
J: TRBJ1-1
DNA: TGTGCCAGTACGCCAGGGGGCGTTTTGAACACTGAAGCTTTCTTT
CDR3: CASTPGGVLNTEAFF

V: TRBV6-6
length: 12
size: .
D: .
J: TRBJ1-1
DNA: TGTGCCAGCAGAACACTGGGCACTGAAGCTTTCTTT
CDR3: CASRTLGTEAFF

V: TRBV4-3
length: 15
size: once
D: .
J: TRBJ1-1
DNA: TGCGCCAGCAGCCAAGAAGGGTCGGTGAACACTGAAGCTTTCTTT
CDR3: CASSQEGSVNTEAFF

V: TRBV19
length: 16
size: once
D: .
J: TRBJ2-3
DNA: TGTGCCAGTAGCCCGAACTTCGGGACAAGCACAGATACGCAGTATTTT
CDR3: CASSPNFGTSTDTQYF

V: TRBV7-2
length: 16
size: .
D: .
J: TRBJ2-2
DNA: TGTGCCAGCACAAGGAGGGCCCCAGTTGGCACCGGGGAGCTGTTTTTT
CDR3: CASTRRAPVGTGELFF

V: TRBV5-4
length: 15
size: once
D: TRBD1
J: TRBJ1-1
DNA: TGTGCCAGCAGCCCCCAAACAGGGGAGGGAACTGAAGCTTTCTTT
CDR3: CASSPQTGEGTEAFF

V: TRBV6-2/TRBV6-3
length: 16
size: .
D: TRBD2
J: TRBJ2-7
DNA: TGTGCCAGCAGTCCAATTAGCGGGGGGCCACACTACGAGCAGTACTTC
CDR3: CASSPISGGPHYEQYF

V: TRBV6-1
length: 14
size: .
D: TRBD1
J: TRBJ1-2
DNA: TGTGCCAGCAGTGACGGGACAGACTACTATGGCTACACCTTC
CDR3: CASSDGTDYYGYTF

V: TRBV7-3
length: 15
size: .
D: .
J: TRBJ2-7
DNA: TGTGCCAGCAGCTTAATTTTGAGGCAGGTCTACGAGCAGTACTTC
CDR3: CASSLILRQVYEQYF

V: TRBV5-1
length: 15
size: few
D: .
J: TRBJ2-2
DNA: TGCGCCAGCAGCTTGGATACAGGGTTGGCCGGGGAGCTGTTTTTT
CDR3: CASSLDTGLAGELFF

V: TRBV27
length: 16
size: .
D: TRBD1
J: TRBJ1-3
DNA: TGTGCCAGCAGCCCAGGGGGCAGTACCTTCGGAAACACCATATATTTT
CDR3: CASSPGGSTFGNTIYF

V: TRBV7-3
length: 15
size: .
D: .
J: TRBJ2-5
DNA: TGTGCCAGCAGCTCCGGAAATGCGGAACAAGAGACCCAGTACTTC
CDR3: CASSSGNAEQETQYF

V: TRBV6-4
length: 13
size: .
D: .
J: TRBJ2-7
DNA: TGTGCCAGCAGTCCGGGACCCCACTACGAGCAGTACTTC
CDR3: CASSPGPHYEQYF

V: TRBV27
length: 15
size: .
D: .
J: TRBJ1-2
DNA: TGTGCCAGCAGTTTATCGGGGCTCGGGATTTATGGCTACACCTTC
CDR3: CASSLSGLGIYGYTF

V: TRBV15
length: 16
size: .
D: .
J: TRBJ2-3
DNA: TGTGCCACCAGCGCACCCGGTTGGGGGAGCACAGATACGCAGTATTTT
CDR3: CATSAPGWGSTDTQYF

V: TRBV6-1
length: 14
size: .
D: .
J: TRBJ2-1
DNA: TGTGCCAGCAGTGAATTTGTGGGAGCATCCGAGCAGTTCTTC
CDR3: CASSEFVGASEQFF

V: TRBV2
length: 13
size: .
D: TRBD1
J: TRBJ2-7
DNA: TGTGCCAGAGGGGTGGACAGGGGCTACGAGCAGTACTTC
CDR3: CARGVDRGYEQYF

V: TRBV19
length: 14
size: .
D: TRBD1
J: TRBJ1-2
DNA: TGTGCCAGTAGTATACCGGGACAGGGGCATGGCTACACCTTC
CDR3: CASSIPGQGHGYTF

V: TRBV6-2/TRBV6-3
length: 14
size: .
D: .
J: TRBJ2-2
DNA: TGTGCCAGCAGTTACTTGGTGAACACCGGGGAGCTGTTTTTT
CDR3: CASSYLVNTGELFF

V: TRBV2
length: 10
size: .
D: .
J: TRBJ2-1
DNA: TGTGCCAGCAGGTACAATGAGCAGTTCTTC
CDR3: CASRYNEQFF

V: TRBV6-5
length: 13
size: .
D: .
J: TRBJ1-5
DNA: TGTGCCAGCAGCAGGGACGGGAATCAGCCCCAGCATTTT
CDR3: CASSRDGNQPQHF

V: TRBV28
length: 14
size: .
D: .
J: TRBJ1-1
DNA: TGTGCCAGCAGGGAGGGACAATTGAACACTGAAGCTTTCTTT
CDR3: CASREGQLNTEAFF

V: TRBV5-4
length: 15
size: .
D: .
J: TRBJ2-3
DNA: TGTGCCAGCAGCTTGGGGCAGGGCCGGGCAGATACGCAGTATTTT
CDR3: CASSLGQGRADTQYF